In its sample, the clone carrying this T cell receptor beta chain was seen a few times. Its specificity is unknown. The entry originates in a study of blood T cells in healthy people across ages. Findings and limits, study-wide: Age advanced and TCR beta diversity per million T cells fell, roughly linearly.

Germline CDR1 reads ENHRY; CDR2 reads SYGVKD. V was clipped by 10 bases and J by 4 bases; unmatched bases: 6. The CDR3 is 13 residues long. A second roughly 6 to 11 cycle PCR used barcoded and J-beta primers. Via MiXCR, TCRdb re-called the 5' RACE reads, giving one row per CDR3 protein. The sample lists more than 650,000 distinct CDR3 sequences, around a fifth occurring once. The sequence derives from a man in his 70s in good health. The rearrangement joins TRBV10-3 to TRBJ2-5, with 10 bases lining up with TRBD1. Sequenced: blood. Here the CDR3 DNA reads TGTGCCACCTGCGGACAGGGGGGAGAGACCCAGTACTTC. It codes for CATCGQGGETQYF.